This T cell receptor (beta chain) was captured by sequencing in a study of T cells in narcolepsy. This clone was detected only a few times. The method was immunoSEQ multiplex PCR; TCRdb's version includes in-frame clones alone and lacks a portion of them. The sample has roughly 20,000 clones, around 86% seen once. The receptor comes from a human donor in good health. Sequencing used memory (CD45RA-) CD4+ T cells from blood.

The CDR3 region is CAISDGADEKLFF. The CDR3 coding sequence is TGTGCCATCAGTGACGGTGCCGATGAAAAACTGTTTTTT. J is TRBJ1-4 and V is TRBV10-3; D gene uncertain. Germline-derived CDR1 and CDR2 are ENHRY and SYGVKD. CDR3 length equals 13 residues. Trimming removed 3 bases from V and 6 bases from J, with 8 bases in between.